This T cell receptor (beta chain) was identified in a study of blood T cell repertoires in COVID-19. Here immunoSEQ multiplex PCR was the method, and the copy in TCRdb shows in-frame clones only, minus some. The sample has 300,000 to 500,000 clones, around 89% seen once. The CDR3 runs to 16 residues. CDR1 is KGHDR, CDR2 SFDVKD, per germline. Trimming left V 6 bases short and J 4 bases short, with 20 bases between. This clonotype originated in a woman aged 25 to 39 with acute COVID-19. The sequenced sample consisted of PBMCs or T cells enriched from blood (not recorded which). This chain connects TRBV24-1 to TRBJ1-2, with a tentative D call TRBD1 (5 bases). This CDR3 is CATSSAGPKGPYGYTF. CDR3 DNA: TGTGCCACCAGTTCGGCCGGCCCGAAGGGGCCCTATGGCTACACCTTC.